Presented here are 21 T cell receptor beta chains from one specimen sequenced in a study of regulatory T cells in long-lasting Graves disease. The time point here: persistent/refractory GD, antithyroid drugs over 5 years with positive TRAb. With RNA extracted from PBMCs as input, the TCR library was made. Libraries of TCR beta came from iRepertoire HTBI primers plus Arm-PCR of CDR3 regions. Each CDR3 protein gets one entry after TCRdb re-called the multiplex PCR reads with MiXCR. The top ten hold over 7.5% of the sample, which has approximately 470,000 distinct CDR3 sequences, roughly 20% seen once. The sequencing used peripheral blood mononuclear cells (PBMCs), collected when the disease was refractory, from a patient treated with antithyroid drugs. These receptors came from a female donor with Graves disease.

This clonotype was seen a few times. The chain is built from TRBV28 and TRBJ1-3; D is undetermined. The V end was cut by 6 bases, the J end by 0 bases, with 9 bases between. The germline gives CDR1 MDHEN, CDR2 SYDVKM. The CDR3 runs to 14 residues. CDR3 region: CASRRPSSGNTIYF. In DNA form, the CDR3 reads TGTGCCAGCAGGCGACCCAGCTCTGGAAACACCATATATTTT.

In regard to this clonotype: This may arise from a read error, as a much more abundant clone is one base away. This CDR3 fails to terminate in the conserved phenylalanine or tryptophan, so it likely reflects a read error. The chain is built from TRBV30 and TRBJ2-4; the match to TRBD1 covers 8 bases. J lost 2 bases, V lost 4 bases, and 4 bases had no gene match. The V gene's germline CDR1 is GTSNPN and CDR2 SVGIG (reference sequence). The CDR3 runs 14 residues. The CDR3 loop is CAWTGQGSKNIQYL. The CDR3 nucleotides are TGTGCCTGGACCGGACAGGGCTCCAAAAACATTCAGTACCTC.

At least ten counts were recorded for this clonotype. The chain has TRBV19 and TRBJ1-5; 7 bases map to TRBD1. CDR3 length: 16 residues. The germline CDR1 and CDR2 sequences are LNHDA and SQIVND (reference sequence). Losses at the gene ends were 4 bases for V and 3 bases for J; bases not matched to a gene: 9. The CDR3 loop reads CASSTLGGVNNQPQHF. The CDR3 region has the DNA TGTGCCAGTAGTACCTTAGGGGGCGTTAACAATCAGCCCCAGCATTTT.

This clonotype was recorded many times. The chain recombines TRBV28 with TRBJ2-7; TRBD2 agrees at 10 bases. This CDR3 has 18 amino acids. CDR1 and CDR2 from the germline V gene are MDHEN and SYDVKM. Trimming removed 7 bases from V and 2 bases from J; junction bases left unmatched: 17. CDR3 amino acids: CASNPTQPWTSGTYEQYF. CDR3 sequence (DNA): TGTGCCAGCAACCCCACCCAACCCTGGACTAGCGGTACCTACGAGCAGTACTTC.

This rearrangement joins TRBV30 to TRBJ1-1; D not certain. The germline V and J ends were trimmed by 0 bases and 5 bases, with 10 bases remaining between them. The CDR3 is 13 amino acids. The germline V gene has CDR1 GTSNPN and CDR2 SVGIG (reference sequence). This chain's CDR3 is CAWSVFTATEAFF. CDR3 nucleotide sequence: TGTGCCTGGAGTGTATTTACGGCTACTGAAGCTTTCTTT.

This clonotype was seen more than once but under ten times. This rearrangement joins TRBV14 to TRBJ1-6; TRBD1 matches at 7 bases. J was trimmed by 7 bases and V by 1 base; bases with no gene match: 10. The CDR3 is 17 residues long. Germline V CDR1 and CDR2: SGHDN, FVKESK. This CDR3 is CASSQVSGGGANSPLHF. The CDR3 coding sequence is TGTGCCAGCAGCCAAGTATCCGGAGGGGGCGCGAATTCACCCCTCCACTTT.

This clonotype was seen ten or more times. The V call is TRBV7-8, the J call TRBJ2-5; TRBD1 matches at 8 bases. Germline CDR1 is SGHVS and CDR2 is FQNEAQ. The CDR3 runs to 15 residues. The J segment lost 5 bases and the V segment lost 1 base, leaving 6 bases of the junction unmatched. CDR3 in amino acids: CASSLGQGIVETQYF. CDR3 in DNA: TGTGCCAGCAGCTTAGGACAGGGGATTGTTGAGACCCAGTACTTC.

This clonotype was detected many times. J is TRBJ1-4 and V is TRBV20-1; the match to TRBD1 covers 12 bases. Germline V gene data show CDR1 as DFQATT and CDR2 as SNEGSKA (reference sequence). The CDR3 runs 14 residues. J was trimmed by 8 bases and V by 4 bases; bases with no gene match: 5. CDR3 sequence (DNA): TGCAGTGCTACTGGGGACAGGGGGCTGGAAAAACTGTTTTTT. It encodes CSATGDRGLEKLFF.

In regard to this clonotype: A read error may be the cause here, since a much bigger clone is one base away. V and J are TRBV6-4 and TRBJ1-1, with 7 bases that match TRBD1. CDR3 length: 17 residues. Germline lookup yields CDR1 MRHNA and CDR2 SNTAGT. The CDR3 DNA reads TGTGCCGGCAGTTACTCTCGCCAAAGACAGGGATGGATTGAAGCTTTCTTT. Translating gives CAGSYSRQRQGWIEAFF.

In this sample, this clonotype turned up once. This likely came from a read error, as a far larger clone is one base away. V is TRBV7-9 and J is TRBJ1-6, with TRBD1 matching over 8 bases. V was clipped by 7 bases and J by 10 bases; unmatched bases: 9. This CDR3 has 14 residues. CDR1 is SEHNR and CDR2 is FQNEAQ in the germline V gene (reference sequence). The CDR3 DNA reads as TGTGCCAGCAACGCCCGACAGGGGAAGTCACCCCTCCACTTT. This codes for CASNARQGKSPLHF.

This clonotype was seen repeatedly, ten times or more. V gene TRBV12-5 combines with J gene TRBJ1-2; D might be TRBD1 (6 bases). Germline values: CDR1 LGHNT, CDR2 FRNRAP. This CDR3 region has 14 residues. Trimming pared 1 base from V and 2 bases from J, leaving 8 bases between. The CDR3 sequence: CASGLGTGNYGYTF. The CDR3 DNA reads as TGTGCTAGTGGTTTGGGCACAGGGAACTATGGCTACACCTTC.

The chain joins TRBV5-1 to TRBJ2-2; D perhaps matches TRBD2 (6 bases). V was trimmed by 0 bases and J by 2 bases, leaving 14 bases between them. The CDR3 totals 17 residues. Germline-derived CDR1 and CDR2 are SGHRS and YFSETQ. The CDR3 DNA reads TGCGCCAGCAGCTTGGCCTACAAGGACTACAACACCGGGGAGCTGTTTTTT. This gives the protein CASSLAYKDYNTGELFF.

This clonotype was observed a handful of times. Written as DNA, the CDR3 is TGCAGTGCTAGGGATGCCTCCTACGAGCAGTACTTC. Residues: CSARDASYEQYF. The V gene is TRBV20-1, the J gene TRBJ2-7; the D is unclear. V lost 3 bases and J 0 bases, leaving 6 bases between the germline ends. From germline, CDR1 is DFQATT and CDR2 SNEGSKA (reference sequence). The length of the CDR3 is 12 residues.

As regards this clonotype: A read error may produce the germline difference seen at one junction end. The chain couples TRBV27 to TRBJ1-5; a possible D gene is TRBD1 (6 bases). There are 16 residues in the CDR3. Germline assignment: CDR1 MNHEY and CDR2 SMNVEV (reference sequence). CDR3 protein: CASGLSAGGLNQPQHF. CDR3 coding DNA: TGTGCCAGCGGTTTATCGGCGGGGGGCCTCAATCAGCCCCAGCATTTT.

This clonotype was seen only once. Possible read error: a much larger clone is one base away. The chain has TRBV27 and TRBJ1-2; D is undetermined. The CDR3 loop spans 15 amino acids. V was trimmed by 5 bases and J by 2 bases, leaving 15 bases between them. Germline V gene data show CDR1 as MNHEY and CDR2 as SMNVEV (reference sequence). The chain's CDR3 is CASSLVPRSNYGYTF. Here the CDR3 DNA reads TGTGCCAGCAGTCTGGTTCCGCGTTCCAACTATGGCTACACCTTC.

The V and J genes are TRBV4-1 and TRBJ2-7, with a weak D call TRBD2 (5 bases). The CDR3 consists of 16 residues. Per germline, CDR1 MGHRA and CDR2 YSYEKL. Deletions cut 2 bases from V and 2 bases from J, with 16 bases between. In DNA, the CDR3 is TGCGCCAGCAGCCAACCGGACGGGATATCCCCCTACGAGCAGTACTTC. Translating it yields CASSQPDGISPYEQYF.

V is TRBV7-9 and J is TRBJ2-5, with TRBD1 identical over 7 bases. The V and J ends lost 1 base and 2 bases, in that order; junction bases with no gene match: 7. Germline values: CDR1 SEHNR, CDR2 FQNEAQ (reference sequence). The CDR3 is 16 residues long. In DNA, the CDR3 is TGTGCCAGCAGCTTAGGGCAGGGGGAGATTCAAGAGACCCAGTACTTC. Its protein product is CASSLGQGEIQETQYF.

This clonotype turned up a few times. The chain has TRBV27 and TRBJ2-2; D call uncertain. The germline V gene has CDR1 MNHEY and CDR2 SMNVEV (reference sequence). The CDR3 consists of 12 residues. V was shortened by 6 bases and J by 5 bases, with 7 bases between the two germline ends. CDR3 coding DNA: TGTGCCAGCAGGGACGGAACCGGGGAGCTGTTTTTT. Translation: CASRDGTGELFF.

With regard to this clonotype: Possible read error: a much larger clone is one base away. This sequence joins TRBV6-1 and TRBJ1-5; perhaps TRBD1 as D (5 bases). V was cut by 8 bases and J by 7 bases, with 15 bases left in between. Germline V gives CDR1 MNHNS, CDR2 SASEGT. The CDR3 totals 13 residues. CDR3 nucleotide sequence: TGTGCCAGCCGTCCACAGGACGGACAGCCCCAGCATTTT. It translates to CASRPQDGQPQHF.

This clonotype was seen more than once but under ten times. The chain couples TRBV7-3 to TRBJ2-7; TRBD2 agrees at 14 bases. The germline gives CDR1 SGHTA, CDR2 FQGTGA. J gave up 7 bases and V 3 bases, and 5 bases lay outside the gene matches. This CDR3 comprises 15 residues. CDR3 sequence reads: CASSLGTSGSDEQYF. As DNA, the CDR3 is TGTGCCAGCAGCTTGGGGACTAGCGGGAGTGATGAGCAGTACTTC.

This clonotype occurred many times. The chain uses TRBV27 and TRBJ2-7; 8 positions agree with TRBD1. Trimming removed 6 bases from V and 4 bases from J; junction bases left unmatched: 5. This CDR3 region has 13 residues. The V gene's germline CDR1 is MNHEY and CDR2 SMNVEV (reference sequence). The CDR3 is CASRDRESYEQYF. CDR3 DNA sequence: TGTGCCAGCAGGGACAGGGAAAGTTACGAGCAGTACTTC.